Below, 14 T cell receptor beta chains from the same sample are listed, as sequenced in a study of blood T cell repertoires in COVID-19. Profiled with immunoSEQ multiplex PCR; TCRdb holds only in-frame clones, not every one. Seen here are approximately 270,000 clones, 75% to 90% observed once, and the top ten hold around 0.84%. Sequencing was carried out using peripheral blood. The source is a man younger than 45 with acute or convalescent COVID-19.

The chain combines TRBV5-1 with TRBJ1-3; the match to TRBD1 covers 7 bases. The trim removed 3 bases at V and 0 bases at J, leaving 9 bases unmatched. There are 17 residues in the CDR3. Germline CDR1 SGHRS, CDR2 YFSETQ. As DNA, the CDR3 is TGCGCCAGCAGCTCCCTGGGACAGCTCCGCTCTGGAAACACCATATATTTT. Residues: CASSSLGQLRSGNTIYF.

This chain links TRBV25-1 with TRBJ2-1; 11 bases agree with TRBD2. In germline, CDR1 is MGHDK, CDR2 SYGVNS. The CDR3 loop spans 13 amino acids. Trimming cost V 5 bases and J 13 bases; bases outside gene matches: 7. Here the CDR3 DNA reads TGTGCCAGCAGTCTAGCGGGGGGAATGAATCAGTTCTTC. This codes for CASSLAGGMNQFF. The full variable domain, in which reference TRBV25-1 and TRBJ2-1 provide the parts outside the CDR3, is EADIYQTPRYLVIGTGKKITLECSQTMGHDKMYWYQQDPGMELHLIHYSYGVNSTEKGDLSSESTVSRIRTEHFPLTLESARPSHTSQYLCASSLAGGMNQFFGPGTRLTVL.

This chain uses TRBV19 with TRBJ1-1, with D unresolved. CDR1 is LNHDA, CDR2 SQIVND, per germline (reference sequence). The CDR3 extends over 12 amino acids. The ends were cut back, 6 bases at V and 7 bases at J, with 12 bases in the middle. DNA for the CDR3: TGTGCCAGTAGATCGGGGTCAGGTGAAGCTTTCTTT. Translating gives CASRSGSGEAFF.

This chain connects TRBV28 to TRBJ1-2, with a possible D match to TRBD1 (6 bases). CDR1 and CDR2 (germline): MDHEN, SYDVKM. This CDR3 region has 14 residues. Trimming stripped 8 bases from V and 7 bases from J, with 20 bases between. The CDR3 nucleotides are TGTGCCAGCGCCACCGGGGGGCAGGGGAGTGGCTACACCTTC. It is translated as CASATGGQGSGYTF.

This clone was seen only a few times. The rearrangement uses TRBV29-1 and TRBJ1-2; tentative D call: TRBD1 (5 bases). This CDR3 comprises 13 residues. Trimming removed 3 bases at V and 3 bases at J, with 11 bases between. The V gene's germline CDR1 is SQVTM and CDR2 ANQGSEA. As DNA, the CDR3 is TGCAGCGTTGAGAACAACAGGCACTATGGCTACACCTTC. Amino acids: CSVENNRHYGYTF.

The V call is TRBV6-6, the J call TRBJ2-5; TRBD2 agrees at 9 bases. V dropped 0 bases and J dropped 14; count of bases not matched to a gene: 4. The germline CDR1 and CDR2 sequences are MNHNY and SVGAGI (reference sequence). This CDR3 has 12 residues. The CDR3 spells CASSYSGTSFYF. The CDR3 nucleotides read TGTGCCAGCAGTTACTCCGGGACTAGCTTTTACTTC.

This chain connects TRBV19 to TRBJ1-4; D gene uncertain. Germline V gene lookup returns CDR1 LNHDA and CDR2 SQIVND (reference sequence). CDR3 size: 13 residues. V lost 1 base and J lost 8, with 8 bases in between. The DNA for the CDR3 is TGTGCCAGTAGTATAGGGTTTCGGGAAAAACTGTTTTTT. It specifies CASSIGFREKLFF.

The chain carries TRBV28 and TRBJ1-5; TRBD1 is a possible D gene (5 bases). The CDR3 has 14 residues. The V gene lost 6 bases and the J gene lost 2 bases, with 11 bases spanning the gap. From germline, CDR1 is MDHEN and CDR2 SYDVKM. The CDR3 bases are TGTGCCAGCAGGGGGCGCCGGGGCAATCAGCCCCAGCATTTT. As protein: CASRGRRGNQPQHF.

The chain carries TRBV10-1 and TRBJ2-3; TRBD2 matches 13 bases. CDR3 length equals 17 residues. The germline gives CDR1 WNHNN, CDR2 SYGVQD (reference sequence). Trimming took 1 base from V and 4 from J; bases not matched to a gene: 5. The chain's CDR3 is CASSEFGGTSGADTQYF. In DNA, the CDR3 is TGCGCCAGCAGTGAGTTTGGTGGGACTAGCGGGGCAGATACGCAGTATTTT.

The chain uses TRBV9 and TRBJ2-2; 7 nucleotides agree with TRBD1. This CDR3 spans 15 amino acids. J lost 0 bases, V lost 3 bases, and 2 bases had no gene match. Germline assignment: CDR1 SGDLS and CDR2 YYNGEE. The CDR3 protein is CASSDDRANTGELFF. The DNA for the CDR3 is TGTGCCAGCAGCGACGACAGGGCGAACACCGGGGAGCTGTTTTTT. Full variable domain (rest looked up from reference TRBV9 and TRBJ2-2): DSGVTQTPKHLITATGQRVTLRCSPRSGDLSVYWYQQSLDQGLQFLIQYYNGEERAKGNILERFSAQQFPDLHSELNLSSLELGDSALYFCASSDDRANTGELFFGEGSRLTVL.

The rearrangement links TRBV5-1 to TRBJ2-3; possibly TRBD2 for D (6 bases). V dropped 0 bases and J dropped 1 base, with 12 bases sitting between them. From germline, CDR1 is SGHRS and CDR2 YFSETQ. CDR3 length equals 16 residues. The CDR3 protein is CASSLDGASGTDTQYF. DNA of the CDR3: TGCGCCAGCAGCTTGGATGGGGCTAGCGGCACAGATACGCAGTATTTT.

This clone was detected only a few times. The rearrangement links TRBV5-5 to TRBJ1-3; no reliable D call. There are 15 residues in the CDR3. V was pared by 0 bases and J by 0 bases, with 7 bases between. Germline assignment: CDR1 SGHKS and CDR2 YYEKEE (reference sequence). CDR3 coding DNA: TGTGCCAGCAGCTTGGTCCCAGGCTCTGGAAACACCATATATTTT. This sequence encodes CASSLVPGSGNTIYF.

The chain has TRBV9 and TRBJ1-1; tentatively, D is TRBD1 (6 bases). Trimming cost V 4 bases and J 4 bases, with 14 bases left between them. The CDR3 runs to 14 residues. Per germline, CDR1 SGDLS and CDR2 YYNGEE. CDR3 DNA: TGTGCCAGCAGCCCCCGACCAGGGGCCACTGAAGCTTTCTTT. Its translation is CASSPRPGATEAFF.

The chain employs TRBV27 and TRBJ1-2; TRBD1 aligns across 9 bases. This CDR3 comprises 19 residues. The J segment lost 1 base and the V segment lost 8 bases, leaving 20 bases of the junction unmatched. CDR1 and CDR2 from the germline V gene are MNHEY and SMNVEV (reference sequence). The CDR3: CASRDRASQTKLLNYGYTF. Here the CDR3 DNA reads TGTGCCAGCCGGGACAGGGCGTCTCAAACCAAGCTTCTTAACTATGGCTACACCTTC.